What follows are 19 T cell receptor beta chains derived from one specimen sequenced in a study of metastatic and nonmetastatic thyroid tumors. Thyroid surgery was performed in patients who had received no treatment beforehand. TCRdb re-analyzed the PCR reads through MiXCR. The table includes about 59,000 clones, around 15% detected once. The sequencing sample was made of blood. All receptors come from a male donor with papillary thyroid cancer or a benign thyroid nodule (not recorded which). Some clones in this sample may be carry-over from other donors' samples.

This clone was counted at least ten times. This chain joins TRBV4-1 and TRBJ2-7, with unresolved D. The germline CDR1 and CDR2 sequences are MGHRA and YSYEKL. The CDR3 spans 15 residues. Trimming shortened V by 4 bases and J by 4 bases, and 17 bases separated the two germline ends. The CDR3 DNA sequence: TGCGCCAGCAGCCTAGAGAGCAGTCGTGGTTACGAGCAGTACTTC. This sequence encodes CASSLESSRGYEQYF.

This clone was seen repeatedly, ten times or more. The chain links TRBV9 to TRBJ2-5; a possible D gene is TRBD1 (5 bases). Per germline, CDR1 SGDLS and CDR2 YYNGEE. The V gene lost 3 bases and the J gene lost 0 bases, with 12 bases spanning the gap. The CDR3 has 15 residues. The CDR3 region has the DNA TGTGCCAGCAGCGCCGGAAGACAGTACCAAGAGACCCAGTACTTC. Its protein product is CASSAGRQYQETQYF.

The chain is built from TRBV13 and TRBJ1-6; 7 bases are shared with TRBD1. Germline lookup yields CDR1 PRHDT and CDR2 FYEKMQ (reference sequence). J gave up 0 bases and V 5 bases, and 13 bases lay outside the gene matches. This CDR3 is built from 19 residues. CDR3 bases: TGTGCCAGCAGCCGCACGGGACAGAAGACAAGCTCCTATAATTCACCCCTCCACTTT. Protein product: CASSRTGQKTSSYNSPLHF.

This clone was counted at least ten times. This chain links TRBV20-1 with TRBJ2-3, with 12 bases lining up with TRBD2. With V trimmed by 5 bases and J by 4 bases, 7 bases remained unmatched. CDR3 size: 15 residues. The V gene's germline CDR1 is DFQATT and CDR2 SNEGSKA (reference sequence). CDR3 in amino acids: CSAPPASGGADTQYF. Written as DNA, the CDR3 is TGCAGTGCTCCCCCGGCTAGCGGGGGGGCAGATACGCAGTATTTT.

Ten or more counts support this clone. CDR3 in amino acids: CASSLAGGANTGELFF. Written as DNA, the CDR3 is TGTGCCAGCAGCTTAGCGGGGGGCGCGAACACCGGGGAGCTGTTTTTT. This chain connects TRBV7-3 to TRBJ2-2, with TRBD2 matching 8 bases. The CDR3 is 16 amino acids. After removal of 2 bases from V and 0 bases from J, the junction contained 2 bases not matched to a gene. Germline CDR1 SGHTA, CDR2 FQGTGA.

On this clone itself: A read error is possible here, since a much larger clone lies one base away. The same CDR3 arises from other DNA sequences in this sample as well. V and J are TRBV7-3 and TRBJ2-5, with TRBD1 identical over 7 bases. V lost 0 bases, J lost 5 bases, and 3 bases stayed unmatched. Germline values: CDR1 SGHTA, CDR2 FQGTGA. The CDR3 sequence is 14 residues long. As DNA, the CDR3 is TGTGCCAGCAGCTTAACAGGGGGCGCTGAGACCCAGTACTTC. Translated: CASSLTGGAETQYF.

In its sample, this clone was seen a few times. The rearrangement links TRBV20-1 to TRBJ2-7; the match to TRBD2 covers 11 bases. The V gene end was trimmed by 3 bases and the J gene end by 3 bases; junction bases not matched to a gene: 7. CDR1 is DFQATT and CDR2 is SNEGSKA in the germline V gene (reference sequence). CDR3 size: 15 residues. This CDR3 reads CSASDTSGGIYEQYF. Here the CDR3 DNA reads TGCAGTGCTAGTGATACTAGCGGGGGAATCTACGAGCAGTACTTC.

This clone was counted ten times or more. The chain employs TRBV24-1 and TRBJ2-5; 7 bases are a match to TRBD1. J lost 2 bases, V lost 4 bases, and 3 bases had no gene match. The V gene's germline CDR1 is KGHDR and CDR2 SFDVKD. The CDR3 runs to 14 residues. The CDR3 nucleotides read TGTGCCACCAGTGACCCGACAGGGCAAGAGACCCAGTACTTC. This codes for CATSDPTGQETQYF.

This clone was detected many times. This chain joins TRBV6-2 or TRBV6-3 and TRBJ2-7, with a possible D match to TRBD1 (8 bases). Germline CDR1 and CDR2: MNHEY and SVGEGT. The CDR3 totals 16 residues. V dropped 6 bases and J dropped 1 base, with 19 bases sitting between them. CDR3 amino acids: CASSKGRGQVSYEQYV. As DNA, the CDR3 is TGTGCCAGCAGCAAGGGGAGGGGACAGGTTTCCTACGAGCAGTACGTC.

This clone was seen ten or more times. The genes are TRBV6-1 and TRBJ1-2, with D possibly matching TRBD1 (5 bases). Germline V gene lookup returns CDR1 MNHNS and CDR2 SASEGT. Trimming took 0 bases from V and 0 from J, leaving 5 bases between them. The length of the CDR3 is 14 residues. The CDR3 nucleotides read TGTGCCAGCAGTGAAGCAGGGGCTAACTATGGCTACACCTTC. Amino acid sequence: CASSEAGANYGYTF.

This clone was seen repeatedly, ten times or more. This chain uses TRBV6-2 or TRBV6-3 with TRBJ2-3; 10 nucleotides match TRBD1. The germline V gene encodes CDR1 MNHEY and CDR2 SVGEGT. Unmatched junction bases numbered 8, after V lost 8 bases and J lost 3 bases. The CDR3 totals 15 residues. The CDR3 is CASLAPGQGTDTQYF. DNA of the CDR3: TGTGCCAGCCTTGCACCGGGACAGGGGACAGATACGCAGTATTTT.

This clone was counted a few times. A single base separates this from a much larger clone, so it may be a read error. The chain combines TRBV10-3 with TRBJ2-1; D possibly matches TRBD1 or TRBD2 (5 bases each). The V gene's germline CDR1 is ENHRY and CDR2 SYGVKD. This CDR3 has 14 amino acids. The ends were cut back, 6 bases at V and 10 bases at J, with 19 bases in the middle. In DNA, the CDR3 is TGTGCCATCAGATTCCCGGGACCCAACGTGGAGCAGTTCTTC. This codes for CAIRFPGPNVEQFF.

Note on this clone: A much larger clone sits a single nucleotide away, making a read error possible. Here the CDR3 omits its conserved ending phenylalanine or tryptophan, so a read error is the likely source. The V gene is TRBV20-1, the J gene TRBJ2-5; the match to TRBD2 covers 9 bases. This CDR3 region has 13 residues. Germline CDR1 reads DFQATT; CDR2 reads SNEGSKA (reference sequence). V lost 7 bases and J lost 5; bases outside the gene matches: 8. The CDR3 loop is CSVRREGSETQYL. The CDR3 nucleotides are TGCAGTGTGCGGCGGGAGGGGTCGGAGACCCAGTACTTA.

Remarks on this clone: A much larger clone sits a single nucleotide away, making a read error possible. The rearrangement links TRBV7-8 to TRBJ2-5; 8 bases line up with TRBD2. V was pared by 4 bases and J by 5 bases, with 18 bases of the junction left unmatched. The CDR3 has 18 amino acids. Looked up from germline, CDR1 is SGHVS and CDR2 is FQNEAQ. The CDR3 loop reads CASSSRGIGRAVGETQYF. The DNA for the CDR3 is TGTGCCAGCAGCTCGCGGGGTATCGGGAGGGCCGTCGGGGAGACCCAGTACTTC.

This clone was observed at least ten times. An end of the junction differs from the germline gene, which may be a read error. Other nucleotide sequences from this sample produce the same CDR3. V and J are TRBV12-3 or TRBV12-4 and TRBJ2-6; 8 bases are a match to TRBD1. The CDR3 length is 17 residues. CDR3 amino acids: CASSRPQGESGANVLTF. CDR3 DNA: TGTGCCAGCAGTAGACCACAGGGGGAATCTGGGGCCAACGTCCTGACCTTC.

This clone appeared many times. Germline and junction disagree at one end, which may indicate a read error. Other nucleotide sequences in the sample specify the same CDR3. The gene calls are TRBV6-4 and TRBJ2-1; no clear D. The CDR3 covers 16 residues. Per the germline V gene, CDR1 is MRHNA and CDR2 is SNTAGT. The CDR3, as DNA: TGTGCTAGCAGTGACTCGGCCAAAAGCTCCTACAATGAGCAGTTCTTC. Protein: CASSDSAKSSYNEQFF.

This clone has at least ten counts. This same CDR3 is encoded by further DNA sequences in the sample. The chain has TRBV5-6 and TRBJ2-3; D gene uncertain. Looked up from germline, CDR1 is SGHDT and CDR2 is YYEEEE. V was pared by 3 bases and J by 6 bases, with 5 bases between. This CDR3 has 11 amino acids. Written as DNA, the CDR3 is TGTGCCAGCAGCTACGTGGATACGCAGTATTTT. This sequence encodes CASSYVDTQYF.

In its sample, this clone was seen many times. The chain employs TRBV19 and TRBJ2-2; D is tentatively TRBD1 or TRBD2 (5 bases each). Trimming removed 3 bases from V and 4 bases from J, with 6 bases in between. This CDR3 has 13 residues. Germline-derived CDR1 and CDR2 are LNHDA and SQIVND (reference sequence). The CDR3: CASSIGGTGELFF. CDR3 in DNA: TGTGCCAGTAGTATTGGGGGCACCGGGGAGCTGTTTTTT.

This clone was counted ten times or more. The chain links TRBV4-2 to TRBJ1-1, with 8 bases lining up with TRBD1. J gave up 11 bases and V 4 bases, and 15 bases lay outside the gene matches. The CDR3 has 15 residues. CDR1 and CDR2 from the germline V gene are LGHNA and YNFKEQ. DNA for the CDR3: TGTGCCAGCAGCCTACAAGGGGACAGGCGGTCGTTCGCTTTCTTT. It codes for CASSLQGDRRSFAFF.